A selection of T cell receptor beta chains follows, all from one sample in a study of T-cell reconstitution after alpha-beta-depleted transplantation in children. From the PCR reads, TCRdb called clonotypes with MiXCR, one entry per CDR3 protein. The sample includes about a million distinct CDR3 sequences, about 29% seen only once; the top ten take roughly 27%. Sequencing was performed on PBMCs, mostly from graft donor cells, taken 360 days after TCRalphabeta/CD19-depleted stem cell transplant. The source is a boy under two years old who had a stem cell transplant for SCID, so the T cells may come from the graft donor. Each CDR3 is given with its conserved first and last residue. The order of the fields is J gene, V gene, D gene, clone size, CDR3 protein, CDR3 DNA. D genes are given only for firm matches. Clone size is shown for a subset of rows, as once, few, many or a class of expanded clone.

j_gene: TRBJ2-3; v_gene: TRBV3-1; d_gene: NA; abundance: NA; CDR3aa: CASSDRLGTDTQYF; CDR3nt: TGTGCCAGCAGCGATAGGTTGGGCACAGATACGCAGTATTTT
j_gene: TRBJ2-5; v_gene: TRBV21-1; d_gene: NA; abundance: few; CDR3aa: CASSKGADLNQETQYF; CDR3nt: TGTGCCAGCAGCAAAGGGGCGGACTTAAACCAAGAGACCCAGTACTTC
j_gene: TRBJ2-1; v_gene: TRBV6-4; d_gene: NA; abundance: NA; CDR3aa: CASSPGQGGWNEQFF; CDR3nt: TGTGCCAGCAGCCCGGGACAAGGGGGGTGGAATGAGCAGTTCTTC
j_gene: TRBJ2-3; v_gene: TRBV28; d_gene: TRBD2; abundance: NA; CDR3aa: CASSVQRGAGDTQYF; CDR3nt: TGTGCCAGCAGTGTCCAGCGGGGGGCCGGAGATACGCAGTATTTT
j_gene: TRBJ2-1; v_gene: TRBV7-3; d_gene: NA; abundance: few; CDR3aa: CASSLRNRDDNEQFF; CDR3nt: TGTGCCAGCAGCTTAAGAAACAGGGATGACAATGAGCAGTTCTTC
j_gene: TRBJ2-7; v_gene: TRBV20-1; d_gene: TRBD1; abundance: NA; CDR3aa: CSASPYDRGPYEQYF; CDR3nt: TGCAGTGCTAGTCCCTACGACAGGGGCCCCTACGAGCAGTACTTC
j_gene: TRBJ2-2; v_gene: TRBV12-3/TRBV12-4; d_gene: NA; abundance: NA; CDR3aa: CASSLKAADTGELFF; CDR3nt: TGTGCCAGCAGTTTAAAGGCAGCCGACACCGGGGAGCTGTTTTTT
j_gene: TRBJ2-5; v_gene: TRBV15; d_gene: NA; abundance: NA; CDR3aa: CATRERGGQETQYF; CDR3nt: TGTGCCACCCGGGAAAGGGGAGGTCAAGAGACCCAGTACTTC
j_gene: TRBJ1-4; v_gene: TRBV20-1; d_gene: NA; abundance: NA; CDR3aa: CSARPAGRHEKLFF; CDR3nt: TGCAGTGCGCGCCCGGCCGGGCGGCATGAAAAACTGTTTTTT
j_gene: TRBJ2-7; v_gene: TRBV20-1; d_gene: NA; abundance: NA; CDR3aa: CSAIRLGKSGSYEQYF; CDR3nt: TGCAGTGCTATCCGGTTAGGGAAGTCGGGCTCCTACGAGCAGTACTTC
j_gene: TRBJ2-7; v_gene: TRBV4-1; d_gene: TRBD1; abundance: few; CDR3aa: CASSRNRDRGDYEQYF; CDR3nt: TGCGCCAGCAGCCGCAACAGGGACAGGGGGGACTACGAGCAGTACTTC
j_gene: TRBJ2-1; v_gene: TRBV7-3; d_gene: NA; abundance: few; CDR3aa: CASSPAPSLNEQFF; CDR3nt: TGTGCCAGCAGCCCCGCACCTTCCCTCAATGAGCAGTTCTTC
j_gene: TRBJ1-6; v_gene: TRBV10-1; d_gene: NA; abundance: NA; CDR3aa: CASSEGAADSPLHF; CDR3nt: TGCGCCAGCAGTGAAGGGGCAGCCGATTCACCCCTCCACTTT
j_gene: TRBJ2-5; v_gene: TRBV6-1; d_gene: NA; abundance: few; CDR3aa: CASTQTRLETQYF; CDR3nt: TGTGCCAGCACCCAGACTAGATTAGAGACCCAGTACTTC
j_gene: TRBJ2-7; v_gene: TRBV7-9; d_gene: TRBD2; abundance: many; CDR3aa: CASSALTSARDEQYF; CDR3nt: TGTGCCAGCAGCGCCCTTACTAGCGCGCGGGACGAGCAGTACTTC
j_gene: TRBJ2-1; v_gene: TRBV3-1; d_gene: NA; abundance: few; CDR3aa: CASSQDKSNRGAGEQFF; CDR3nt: TGTGCCAGCAGCCAAGATAAATCCAACCGCGGAGCCGGGGAGCAGTTCTTC
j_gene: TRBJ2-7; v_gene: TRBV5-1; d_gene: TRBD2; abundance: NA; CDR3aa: CASSLTSGGPYEQYF; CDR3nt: TGTGCCAGCAGCCTCACTAGCGGGGGACCCTACGAGCAGTACTTC
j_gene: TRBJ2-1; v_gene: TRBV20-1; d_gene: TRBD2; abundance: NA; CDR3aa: CSARGSGGADEQFF; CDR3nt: TGCAGTGCTAGAGGTAGCGGGGGGGCAGATGAGCAGTTCTTC
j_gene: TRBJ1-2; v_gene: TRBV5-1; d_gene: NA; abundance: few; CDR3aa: CASSFNTGIGYGYTF; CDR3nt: TGCGCCAGCAGCTTTAATACAGGGATTGGGTATGGCTACACCTTC
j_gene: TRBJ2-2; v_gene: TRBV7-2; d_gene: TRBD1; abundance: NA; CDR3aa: CAKRTGAGELFF; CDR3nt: TGTGCCAAAAGGACAGGGGCCGGGGAGCTGTTTTTT
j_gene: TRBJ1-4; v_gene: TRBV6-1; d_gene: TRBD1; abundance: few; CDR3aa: CASKHRGKGEKLFF; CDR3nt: TGTGCCAGCAAACACAGGGGGAAGGGTGAAAAACTGTTTTTT
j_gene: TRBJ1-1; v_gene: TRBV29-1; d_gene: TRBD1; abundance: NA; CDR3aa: CSVPTGRYGTEAFF; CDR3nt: TGCAGCGTTCCGACAGGGAGGTACGGCACTGAAGCTTTCTTT